A selection of T cell receptor beta chains follows, all from one sample in a study of blood T cell repertoires in COVID-19. Sequencing used immunoSEQ multiplex PCR; TCRdb keeps in-frame clones, though not all of them. This table holds about 330,000 clones, approximately 88% found once. Source material: peripheral blood. The receptors derive from a man aged 25-40 years with COVID-19, enrolled during active disease. CDR3s include the opening cysteine and the closing phenylalanine or tryptophan. The D gene is left open where the match is weak. Rows may omit the clone size; those that give it use once, few, many or a size class.

abundance: NA; d_gene: TRBD1; v_gene: TRBV4-1; j_gene: TRBJ1-6; CDR3aa: CASSQDGTGVRPLHF; CDR3nt: TGCGCCAGCAGCCAAGATGGGACAGGCGTTCGACCCCTCCACTTT
abundance: NA; d_gene: NA; v_gene: TRBV19; j_gene: TRBJ1-5; CDR3aa: CASSILSGDGNQPQHF; CDR3nt: TGTGCCAGTAGTATCCTCTCGGGGGACGGCAATCAGCCCCAGCATTTT
abundance: NA; d_gene: NA; v_gene: TRBV3-1/TRBV3-2; j_gene: TRBJ2-5; CDR3aa: CASSQDPQGRQETQYF; CDR3nt: TGTGCCAGCAGCCAAGATCCACAGGGTAGGCAAGAGACCCAGTACTTC
abundance: NA; d_gene: TRBD1; v_gene: TRBV11-3; j_gene: TRBJ2-2; CDR3aa: CASSLRQGYGELFF; CDR3nt: TGTGCCAGCAGCTTAAGACAGGGTTACGGGGAGCTGTTTTTT
abundance: NA; d_gene: TRBD1; v_gene: TRBV29-1; j_gene: TRBJ1-1; CDR3aa: CSVEGQGRTEAFF; CDR3nt: TGCAGCGTTGAGGGACAGGGTCGGACTGAAGCTTTCTTT
abundance: NA; d_gene: TRBD2; v_gene: TRBV3-1/TRBV3-2; j_gene: TRBJ2-7; CDR3aa: CASSLGPSGTYEQYF; CDR3nt: TGTGCCAGCAGTCTAGGCCCTAGCGGGACCTACGAGCAGTACTTC
abundance: NA; d_gene: NA; v_gene: TRBV5-1; j_gene: TRBJ2-7; CDR3aa: CASSLDGFQGEQYF; CDR3nt: TGCGCCAGCAGCTTGGACGGGTTCCAGGGCGAGCAGTACTTC
abundance: NA; d_gene: TRBD2; v_gene: TRBV12-3/TRBV12-4; j_gene: TRBJ2-7; CDR3aa: CASSLGGGYEQYF; CDR3nt: TGTGCCAGCAGTTTAGGGGGGGGCTACGAGCAGTACTTC
abundance: NA; d_gene: TRBD1; v_gene: TRBV6-6; j_gene: TRBJ1-1; CDR3aa: CASRRGQGASNTEAFF; CDR3nt: TGTGCCAGCAGACGCGGACAGGGGGCGTCGAACACTGAAGCTTTCTTT
abundance: NA; d_gene: TRBD1; v_gene: TRBV2; j_gene: TRBJ1-5; CDR3aa: CASSGTGGQPQHF; CDR3nt: TGTGCCAGCAGCGGGACAGGGGGTCAGCCCCAGCATTTT
abundance: few; d_gene: NA; v_gene: TRBV4-2; j_gene: TRBJ1-5; CDR3aa: CASSQGDLLSSDQPQHF; CDR3nt: TGTGCCAGCAGCCAAGGAGACCTTCTCTCGAGCGATCAGCCCCAGCATTTT
abundance: NA; d_gene: NA; v_gene: TRBV12-3/TRBV12-4; j_gene: TRBJ2-5; CDR3aa: CASSRYREETQYF; CDR3nt: TGTGCCAGCAGTCGTTACAGGGAAGAGACCCAGTACTTC
abundance: NA; d_gene: TRBD2; v_gene: TRBV18; j_gene: TRBJ2-1; CDR3aa: CASSPPRGTSGSKSYNEQFF; CDR3nt: TGTGCCAGCTCACCACCGAGGGGGACTAGCGGGAGCAAATCCTACAATGAGCAGTTCTTC
abundance: NA; d_gene: NA; v_gene: TRBV6-5; j_gene: TRBJ1-2; CDR3aa: CASSRFQGSYGYTF; CDR3nt: TGTGCCAGCAGTAGATTTCAGGGGAGCTATGGCTACACCTTC